A single sample is the source of the 17 T cell receptor beta chains below, sequenced in a study of control samples from healthy donors and cancer patients. This table comes from immunoSEQ multiplex PCR, and its TCRdb copy is limited to in-frame clones, with some not included. The sample contains approximately 60,000 clones, about nine tenths of which appear only once. The specimen was PBMCs. The source of these receptors is a woman aged 45 to 65 with colorectal cancer.

CDR3 sequence reads: CASSPHARNSPLHF. The CDR3 bases are TGTGCCAGCAGCCCTCATGCCAGAAATTCACCCCTCCACTTT. This rearrangement joins TRBV11-2 to TRBJ1-6, with no clear D. Germline V gene data show CDR1 as SGHAT and CDR2 as FQNNGV. Between the trimmed V and J ends, which lost 5 bases and 7 bases, there was a span of 12 bases. The CDR3 runs to 14 residues. The complete variable domain, with remaining parts taken from reference TRBV11-2 and TRBJ1-6, reads EAGVAQSPRYKIIEKRQSVAFWCNPISGHATLYWYQQILGQGPKLLIQFQNNGVVDDSQLPKDRFSAERLKGVDSTLKIQPAKLEDSAVYLCASSPHARNSPLHFGNGTRLTVT.

The chain has TRBV5-1 and TRBJ2-5, with TRBD1 matching over 8 bases. The ends lost 3 bases at V and 5 bases at J; junction bases unmatched: 18. Germline values: CDR1 SGHRS, CDR2 YFSETQ. The CDR3 runs 18 residues. CDR3: CASSSDLRQGLIQETQYF. The CDR3 DNA is TGCGCCAGCAGCTCCGATCTTCGACAGGGGTTGATTCAGGAGACCCAGTACTTC.

V gene TRBV19 combines with J gene TRBJ1-5, with TRBD1 identical over 7 bases. Per the germline V gene, CDR1 is LNHDA and CDR2 is SQIVND (reference sequence). This CDR3 is built from 16 residues. The trim removed 6 bases at V and 4 bases at J, leaving 12 bases unmatched. CDR3 in amino acids: CASRLATGRWNQPQHF. DNA of the CDR3: TGTGCCAGTAGGTTAGCGACAGGGAGGTGGAATCAGCCCCAGCATTTT. Full variable domain (remainder filled in from reference TRBV19 and TRBJ1-5): DGGITQSPKYLFRKEGQNVTLSCEQNLNHDAMYWYRQDPGQGLRLIYYSQIVNDFQKGDIAEGYSVSREKKESFPLTVTSAQKNPTAFYLCASRLATGRWNQPQHFGDGTRLSIL.

This chain's CDR3 is CASSLARGQGEGEQYF. DNA for the CDR3: TGTGCCAGCAGCTTAGCTCGAGGACAGGGCGAAGGCGAGCAGTACTTC. The rearrangement uses TRBV7-9 and TRBJ2-7, with 8 bases fitting TRBD1. The CDR3 is made up of 16 amino acids. The germline CDR1 and CDR2 sequences are SEHNR and FQNEAQ (reference sequence). V shed 0 bases, J shed 6 bases, and the junction held 10 bases outside the gene matches.

The chain uses TRBV6-5 and TRBJ1-1, with D unclear. V lost 6 bases and J lost 8, with 19 bases in between. The CDR3 consists of 14 residues. Per germline, CDR1 MNHEY and CDR2 SVGAGI. The CDR3 reads CASRPAGGFREAFF. In DNA form, the CDR3 reads TGTGCCAGCAGGCCAGCGGGAGGGTTTAGAGAAGCTTTCTTT.

This sequence joins TRBV4-1 and TRBJ1-1; tentative D call: TRBD1 (5 bases). This CDR3 has 16 amino acids. V was pared by 0 bases and J by 0 bases, with 11 bases between. Germline CDR1 and CDR2: MGHRA and YSYEKL. CDR3 in amino acids: CASSQEGARLNTEAFF. DNA for the CDR3: TGCGCCAGCAGCCAAGAAGGGGCAAGGTTGAACACTGAAGCTTTCTTT.

The chain carries TRBV3-1 (or the pseudogene TRBV3-2) and TRBJ1-1, with no clear D. This CDR3 contains 13 residues. Germline CDR1 reads LGHDT; CDR2 reads YNNKEL (reference sequence). The V and J ends lost 4 bases and 3 bases respectively, with 9 bases between them. The CDR3 DNA follows: TGTGCCAGCAGCCTGCGTGGGGACACTGAAGCTTTCTTT. The encoded protein is CASSLRGDTEAFF.

The J gene is TRBJ1-5, the V gene TRBV18; the D is unclear. The V gene's germline CDR1 is KGHSH and CDR2 LQKENI. This CDR3 is 13 amino acids long. Trimming took off 2 bases at V and 7 bases at J, with 9 bases between the two ends. The CDR3 coding sequence is TGTGCCAGCTCACCAGGGTTAAGGCAGCCCCAGCATTTT. This gives the protein CASSPGLRQPQHF.

Concerning this clone itself: This sample also contains other DNA sequences that code for the same CDR3. The CDR3 DNA follows: TGTGCCAGTAGTAAACGGGGAGGGGACGGGTCTGGGGCCAACGTCCTGACTTTC. It is translated as CASSKRGGDGSGANVLTF. The chain carries TRBV19 and TRBJ2-6, with 7 nucleotides matching TRBD2. Germline trimming cut 4 bases from V and 1 base from J; bases unmatched to any gene: 10. CDR1 is LNHDA, CDR2 SQIVND, per germline (reference sequence). There are 18 residues in the CDR3.

The chain combines TRBV11-2 with TRBJ2-7, with D possibly called TRBD1 or TRBD2 (6 bases each). Germline lookup yields CDR1 SGHAT and CDR2 FQNNGV. The length of the CDR3 is 16 residues. Trimming left V 2 bases short and J 3 bases short, with 17 bases between. DNA of the CDR3: TGTGCCAGCAGCTTAAGGGGGGCAGGGACTCTCTACGAGCAGTACTTC. Its translation: CASSLRGAGTLYEQYF.

This clone occurred once. The chain uses TRBV6-5 and TRBJ1-1, with D unclear. Germline V gives CDR1 MNHEY, CDR2 SVGAGI. Trimming cost V 0 bases and J 1 base, with 12 bases left between them. This CDR3 comprises 16 residues. The CDR3 DNA sequence: TGTGCCAGCAGTTACTCGTACGGGGAGGAGAACACTGAAGCTTTCTTT. Amino acids: CASSYSYGEENTEAFF.

The rearrangement links TRBV5-1 to TRBJ1-6; 10 nucleotides agree with TRBD1. This CDR3 contains 16 residues. In germline, CDR1 is SGHRS, CDR2 YFSETQ. With V trimmed by 0 bases and J by 9 bases, 6 bases remained unmatched. CDR3 in DNA: TGCGCCAGCAGCTTGGCCTTGGGACAGGGGATTTCACCCCTCCACTTT. Protein: CASSLALGQGISPLHF. Combining the CDR3 with reference TRBV5-1 and TRBJ1-6 gives the whole variable domain KAGVTQTPRYLIKTRGQQVTLSCSPISGHRSVSWYQQTPGQGLQFLFEYFSETQRNKGNFPGRFSGRQFSNSRSEMNVSTLELGDSALYLCASSLALGQGISPLHFGNGTRLTVT.

This rearrangement joins TRBV19 to TRBJ1-5, with a tentative D call TRBD1 (5 bases). There are 15 residues in the CDR3. V dropped 4 bases and J dropped 5 bases, with 15 bases sitting between them. CDR1 LNHDA and CDR2 SQIVND come from the germline V gene (reference sequence). CDR3 sequence reads: CASSNPGRGDQPQHF. CDR3 bases: TGTGCCAGTAGTAACCCTGGACGGGGGGATCAGCCCCAGCATTTT.

The V gene is TRBV3-1 (or the pseudogene TRBV3-2), the J gene TRBJ2-7; 8 bases line up with TRBD2. This CDR3 contains 14 residues. J lost 0 bases, V lost 3 bases, and 1 base had no gene match. Germline CDR1 LGHDT, CDR2 YNNKEL (reference sequence). CDR3 protein: CASSHGGDSYEQYF. CDR3 nucleotide sequence: TGTGCCAGCAGCCACGGGGGGGACTCCTACGAGCAGTACTTC.

This chain links TRBV19 with TRBJ1-1; unclear D gene. Germline V CDR1 and CDR2: LNHDA, SQIVND (reference sequence). The CDR3 loop spans 12 amino acids. The V and J ends lost 7 bases and 3 bases respectively, with 9 bases between them. DNA for the CDR3: TGTGCCAGTAACGAAGGCGACACTGAAGCTTTCTTT. Amino acids: CASNEGDTEAFF.

The chain joins TRBV5-6 to TRBJ1-6; D remains ambiguous. V lost 0 bases to trimming and J lost 8 bases, with 9 bases between them. The V gene's germline CDR1 is SGHDT and CDR2 YYEEEE. The CDR3 is 14 amino acids. The CDR3 coding sequence is TGTGCCAGCAGCTTGGTCAGGAGGTATTCACCCCTCCACTTT. Translated, it gives CASSLVRRYSPLHF. Supplemented by reference TRBV5-6 and TRBJ1-6, the full variable domain reads DAGVTQSPTHLIKTRGQQVTLRCSPKSGHDTVSWYQQALGQGPQFIFQYYEEEERQRGNFPDRFSGHQFPNYSSELNVNALLLGDSALYLCASSLVRRYSPLHFGNGTRLTVT.

This clone was counted once. The V call is TRBV7-3, the J call TRBJ2-3, with D possibly TRBD2 on 6 matching bases. There are 14 residues in the CDR3. V was trimmed by 5 bases and J by 6 bases, leaving 15 bases between them. Germline-derived CDR1 and CDR2 are SGHTA and FQGTGA. The CDR3 loop reads CASSPRGGGDTQYF. The DNA of the CDR3 is TGTGCCAGCAGCCCGCGGGGAGGAGGGGATACGCAGTATTTT. The full variable domain, rest sourced from reference TRBV7-3 and TRBJ2-3, is GAGVSQTPSNKVTEKGKYVELRCDPISGHTALYWYRQSLGQGPEFLIYFQGTGAADDSGLPNDRFFAVRPEGSVSTLKIQRTERGDSAVYLCASSPRGGGDTQYFGPGTRLTVL.